The TCR beta chain under discussion was sequenced for a study of T-cell reconstitution after alpha-beta-depleted transplantation in children. Findings and caveats of the study: A year post-transplant, T-cell counts and diversity derived mostly from newly produced T cells. Roughly two months post-transplant, alpha-beta T cells reportedly originated from several hundred graft clones that had expanded. Certain patients had high TCRbeta diversity at day 60, and it came from recipient T cells and thymic progenitors that survived.

This clonotype was observed many times. Its antigen remains unknown. The junction shows a germline mismatch at one end, possibly a read error. Germline CDR1 SGHRS, CDR2 YFSETQ. The length of the CDR3 is 13 residues. It was with unique molecular identifiers that the TCRbeta library was prepared. Each CDR3 protein gets one entry after TCRdb re-called the PCR reads with MiXCR. Found here are 500,000 to 750,000 distinct CDR3 sequences, 25% to 30% of them singletons; the top ten hold just over 35%. Sequenced material: PBMCs, taken before TCRalphabeta/CD19-depleted stem cell transplant. This receptor was obtained from a boy in the first two years of life with Wiskott-Aldrich syndrome, due to receive a stem cell transplant. The chain couples TRBV5-1 to TRBJ1-2; D is unclear. CDR3: CASSLAGNYGYTF. In DNA form, the CDR3 reads TGTGCCAGCAGTTTGGCGGGGAACTATGGCTACACCTTC.